These 14 T cell receptor beta chains share one sample of origin, sequenced in a study of technical replicates of blood from several donors. Method: immunoSEQ multiplex PCR; TCRdb's copy keeps in-frame clones and lacks some. This table holds roughly 71,000 clones, roughly 90% found once. Specimen: T cells isolated from PBMCs. These receptors were collected from a human donor in good health.

This chain uses TRBV6-5 with TRBJ2-7, with 10 bases aligning to TRBD1. The CDR3 is 14 amino acids. Germline values: CDR1 MNHEY, CDR2 SVGAGI. Germline trimming cut 6 bases from V and 7 bases from J; bases unmatched to any gene: 9. CDR3 region: CASRPTGGVREQYF. CDR3 DNA: TGTGCCAGCAGACCGACAGGGGGCGTGAGGGAGCAGTACTTC.

The J gene is TRBJ2-7, the V gene TRBV27, with D unclear. V dropped 5 bases and J dropped 3 bases, with 11 bases sitting between them. The CDR3 sequence is 13 residues long. Germline CDR1 is MNHEY and CDR2 is SMNVEV (reference sequence). The chain's CDR3 is CASSIRPVYEQYF. CDR3 nucleotide sequence: TGTGCCAGCAGTATCAGGCCAGTCTACGAGCAGTACTTC.

The chain links TRBV4-3 to TRBJ2-1, with 8 bases fitting TRBD2. The CDR3 is 17 residues long. The ends lost 4 bases at V and 8 bases at J; junction bases unmatched: 16. Germline V gene sequence: CDR1 LGHNA, CDR2 YSLEER. The CDR3 region has the DNA TGCGCCAGCAGCCCTACTATTCTGCGGACTAGCTCCGATGAGCAGTTCTTC. Translated, it gives CASSPTILRTSSDEQFF.

J is TRBJ1-2 and V is TRBV6-5, with D perhaps matching TRBD1 (6 bases). Germline CDR1 is MNHEY and CDR2 is SVGAGI. This CDR3 comprises 15 residues. The germline V and J ends were trimmed by 0 bases and 8 bases, with 16 bases remaining between them. The CDR3 here is CASSYSRGGAGGYTF. For the CDR3, the DNA is TGTGCCAGCAGTTACTCGAGGGGGGGCGCGGGAGGCTACACCTTC.

The gene calls are TRBV18 and TRBJ1-5, with 7 bases identical to TRBD1. Germline CDR1 KGHSH, CDR2 LQKENI. The CDR3 is made up of 15 amino acids. J was trimmed by 4 bases and V by 2 bases; bases with no gene match: 5. CDR3 bases: TGTGCCAGCTCACCAAACAGGGGAACGAATCAGCCCCAGCATTTT. It codes for CASSPNRGTNQPQHF.

In DNA, the CDR3 is TGTGCCAGCAGTGAACAGGGTGGGGCCAACGTCCTGACTTTC. It codes for CASSEQGGANVLTF. The chain is built from TRBV2 and TRBJ2-6; tentative D call: TRBD1 (5 bases). V was clipped by 2 bases and J by 3 bases, with 5 bases between them. CDR3 length equals 14 residues. Germline V gene data show CDR1 as SNHLY and CDR2 as FYNNEI.

A single count supports this clone. The gene calls are TRBV15 and TRBJ2-7; D is undetermined. The length of the CDR3 is 14 residues. V was pared by 1 base and J by 2 bases, with 9 bases between. From germline, CDR1 is LNHNV and CDR2 YYDKDF (reference sequence). CDR3 DNA sequence: TGTGCCACCAGCAGAGGTGCGGAGACCTACGAGCAGTACTTC. Amino acid sequence: CATSRGAETYEQYF.

The chain carries TRBV6-1 and TRBJ2-3, with TRBD2 matching over 10 bases. Germline-derived CDR1 and CDR2 are MNHNS and SASEGT. V lost 1 base to trimming and J lost 6 bases; unmatched junction nucleotides: 7. CDR3 length: 16 residues. In nucleotides, the CDR3 is TGTGCCAGCAGTGAAGTAAGGCTAGCGGGAGCCGATACGCAGTATTTT. This translates into CASSEVRLAGADTQYF.

The V call is TRBV7-9, the J call TRBJ1-3, with a possible D match to TRBD1 (5 bases). The CDR3 has 15 amino acids. V lost 10 bases, J lost 4 bases, and 20 bases lay in between. Germline V gives CDR1 SEHNR, CDR2 FQNEAQ (reference sequence). The CDR3 is CAIQMRGGAGNTIYF. The CDR3, as DNA: TGTGCCATCCAGATGCGGGGGGGAGCCGGAAACACCATATATTTT.

The chain recombines TRBV19 with TRBJ2-3; 7 positions match TRBD1. Germline V gene lookup returns CDR1 LNHDA and CDR2 SQIVND (reference sequence). CDR3 length: 15 residues. The V segment lost 1 base and the J segment 4 bases; nucleotides outside the gene matches: 5. CDR3 nucleotides: TGTGCCAGTAGTATAGGGGGACAGACCCCAGATACGCAGTATTTT. This gives the protein CASSIGGQTPDTQYF.

The chain uses TRBV5-1 and TRBJ2-6, with D perhaps TRBD2 (5 bases). The CDR3 extends over 16 amino acids. The V end lost 2 bases, the J end lost 4 bases, and 13 bases lay between the germline ends. Germline CDR1 reads SGHRS; CDR2 reads YFSETQ. The CDR3 here is CASSFLSGSGANVLTF. The CDR3 DNA reads TGCGCCAGCAGCTTCCTATCGGGGAGCGGGGCCAACGTCCTGACTTTC.

J is TRBJ2-3 and V is TRBV13, with a possible D match to TRBD1 (6 bases). The CDR3 loop spans 15 amino acids. Trimming stripped 4 bases from V and 3 bases from J, with 14 bases between. The germline V gene encodes CDR1 PRHDT and CDR2 FYEKMQ (reference sequence). CDR3 DNA sequence: TGTGCCAGCAGCTCAGGGGCGCGAGGAACAGATACGCAGTATTTT. Its translation is CASSSGARGTDTQYF.

V usage is TRBV7-3 and J usage is TRBJ2-7, with a weak D call TRBD2 (5 bases). This CDR3 is 15 amino acids long. Trimming took 5 bases from V and 1 from J, leaving 15 bases between them. Germline V gene lookup returns CDR1 SGHTA and CDR2 FQGTGA. The DNA for the CDR3 is TGTGCCAGCAGCCGCGGGTCTGACGGTTCCTACGAGCAGTACTTC. This translates into CASSRGSDGSYEQYF.

This clone was counted a single time. The J gene is TRBJ1-4, the V gene TRBV5-6; TRBD1 matches at 8 bases. The CDR3 is 17 amino acids. Germline V gene data show CDR1 as SGHDT and CDR2 as YYEEEE. Germline trimming cut 0 bases from V and 2 bases from J; bases unmatched to any gene: 6. CDR3 amino acids: CASSLGQGMRTNEKLFF. In DNA, the CDR3 is TGTGCCAGCAGCTTGGGACAGGGGATGAGGACTAATGAAAAACTGTTTTTT.